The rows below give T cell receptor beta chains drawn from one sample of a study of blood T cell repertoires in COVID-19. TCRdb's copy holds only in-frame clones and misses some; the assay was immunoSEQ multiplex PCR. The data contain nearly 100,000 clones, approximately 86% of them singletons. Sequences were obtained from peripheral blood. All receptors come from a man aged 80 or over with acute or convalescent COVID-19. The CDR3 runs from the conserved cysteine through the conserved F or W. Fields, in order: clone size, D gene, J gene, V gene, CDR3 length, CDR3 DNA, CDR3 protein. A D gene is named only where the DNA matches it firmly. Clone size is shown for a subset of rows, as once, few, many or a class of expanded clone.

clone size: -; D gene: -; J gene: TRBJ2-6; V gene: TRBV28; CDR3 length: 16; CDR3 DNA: TGTGCCAGCCGGGACACCCCCACCTCTGGGGCCAACGTCCTGACTTTC; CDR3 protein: CASRDTPTSGANVLTF
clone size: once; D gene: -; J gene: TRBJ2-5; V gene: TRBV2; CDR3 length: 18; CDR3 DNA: TGTGCCAGCAGTGACCGCGAGGTGAACAGGTTTAACCAAGAGACCCAGTACTTC; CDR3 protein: CASSDREVNRFNQETQYF
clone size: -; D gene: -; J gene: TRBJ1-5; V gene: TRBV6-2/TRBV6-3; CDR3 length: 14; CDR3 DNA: TGTGCCAGCAGTCCAGGACAGAGCAATCAGCCCCAGCATTTT; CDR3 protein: CASSPGQSNQPQHF
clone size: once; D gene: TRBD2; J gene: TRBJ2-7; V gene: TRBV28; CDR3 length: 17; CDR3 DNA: TGTGCCAGCAGGGAAAGCGAGACTAGCCGTCGTTCCTACGAGCAGTACTTC; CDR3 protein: CASRESETSRRSYEQYF
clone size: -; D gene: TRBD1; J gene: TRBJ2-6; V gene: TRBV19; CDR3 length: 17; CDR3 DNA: TGTGCCAGTAGTTCGACAGGGGGGAGCTCTGGGGCCAACGTCCTGACTTTC; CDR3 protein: CASSSTGGSSGANVLTF
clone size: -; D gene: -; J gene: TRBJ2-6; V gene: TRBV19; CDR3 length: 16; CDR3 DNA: TGTGCCAGTAGCCTGAGCGGGCGCTCTGGGGCCAACGTCCTGACTTTC; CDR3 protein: CASSLSGRSGANVLTF
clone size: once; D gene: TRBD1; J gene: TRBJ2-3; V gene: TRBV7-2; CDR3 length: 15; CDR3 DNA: TGTGCCAGCAGCTCAGGGACAGGGGTGGGAGATACGCAGTATTTT; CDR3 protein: CASSSGTGVGDTQYF
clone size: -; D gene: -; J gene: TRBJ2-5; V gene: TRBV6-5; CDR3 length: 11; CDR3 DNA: TGTGCCAGCAGTTACAGCGAGACCCAGTACTTC; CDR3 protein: CASSYSETQYF
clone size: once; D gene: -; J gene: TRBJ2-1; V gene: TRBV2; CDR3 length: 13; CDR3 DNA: TGTGCCAGCGGGGAGGACCTGCGGAATGAGCAGTTCTTC; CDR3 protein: CASGEDLRNEQFF
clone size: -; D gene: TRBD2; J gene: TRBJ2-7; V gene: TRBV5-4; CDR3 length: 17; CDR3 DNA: TGTGCCAGCAGCCCGGGACTAGCGGGCAGCCCTAGGGGGGAGCAGTACTTC; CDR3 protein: CASSPGLAGSPRGEQYF
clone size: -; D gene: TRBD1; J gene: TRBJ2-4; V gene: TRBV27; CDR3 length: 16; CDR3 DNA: TGTGCCAGCAGTTCGACAGGGGGCGCATCCAAAAACATTCAGTACTTC; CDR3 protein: CASSSTGGASKNIQYF
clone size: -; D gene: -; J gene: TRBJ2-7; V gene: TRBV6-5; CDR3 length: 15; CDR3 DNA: TGTGCCAGCAGCCTCCTCGCAGGGGCGGGCTACGAGCAGTACTTC; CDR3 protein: CASSLLAGAGYEQYF
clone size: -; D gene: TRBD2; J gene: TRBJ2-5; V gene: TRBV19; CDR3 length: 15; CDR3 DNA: TGTGCCAGTAGCACCGTCAGCGGGAGTAAAGAGACCCAGTACTTC; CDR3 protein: CASSTVSGSKETQYF
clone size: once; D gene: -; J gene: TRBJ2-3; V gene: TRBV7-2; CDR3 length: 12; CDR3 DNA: TGTGCCAGCAGCTTAGCTACGGGGACGCAGTATTTT; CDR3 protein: CASSLATGTQYF
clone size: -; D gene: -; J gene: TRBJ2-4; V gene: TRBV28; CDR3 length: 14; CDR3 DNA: TGTGCCAGCAGTTTGACAGCAGGGCGAAACATTCAGTACTTC; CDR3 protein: CASSLTAGRNIQYF
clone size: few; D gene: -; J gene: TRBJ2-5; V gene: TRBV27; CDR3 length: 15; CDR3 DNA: TGTGCCAGCAGTTTAGGGGCGGGAATTTGGGAGACCCAGTACTTC; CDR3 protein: CASSLGAGIWETQYF
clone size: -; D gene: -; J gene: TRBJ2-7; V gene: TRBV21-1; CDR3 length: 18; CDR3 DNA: TGTGCCAGCAGCAATCCTATAAAAGGACAGGGGAGATCCTACGAGCAGTACTTC; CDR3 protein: CASSNPIKGQGRSYEQYF
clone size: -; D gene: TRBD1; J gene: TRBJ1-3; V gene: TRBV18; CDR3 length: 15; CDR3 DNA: TGTGCCAGCTCACCACCGGACAGGGGTAGAAACACCATATATTTT; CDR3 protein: CASSPPDRGRNTIYF
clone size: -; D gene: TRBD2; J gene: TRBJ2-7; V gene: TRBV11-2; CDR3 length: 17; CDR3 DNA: TGTGCCAGCAGCTCCCAGCGGGACGCGTTTGGGGGCTACGAGCAGTACTTC; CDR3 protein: CASSSQRDAFGGYEQYF
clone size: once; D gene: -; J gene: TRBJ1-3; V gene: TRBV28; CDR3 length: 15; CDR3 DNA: TGTGCCAGCAGTTTAGCAGGGCCCTCTGGAAACACCATATATTTT; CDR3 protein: CASSLAGPSGNTIYF
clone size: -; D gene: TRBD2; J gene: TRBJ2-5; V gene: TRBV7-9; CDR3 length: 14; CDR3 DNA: TGTGCCAGCAGCCCTAGCGGGGGCGGGGAGACCCAGTACTTC; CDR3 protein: CASSPSGGGETQYF
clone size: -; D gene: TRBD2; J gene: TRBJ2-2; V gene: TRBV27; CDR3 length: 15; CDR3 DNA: TGTGCCAGCAGGGTACTAGCGGGGGAGGCCGGGGAGCTGTTTTTT; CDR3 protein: CASRVLAGEAGELFF